A selection of T cell receptor beta chains follows, all from one sample in a study of CD4 T cells in relation to SARS-CoV-2 and coronaviruses. Profiled with immunoSEQ multiplex PCR; TCRdb holds only in-frame clones, not every one. The data show around 35,000 clones, with 70% to 90% seen just once and about 3.3% held by the top ten. The sample comprised memory CD4+ T cells from PBMCs. These receptors all come from an adult with COVID-19. Each CDR3 is given with its conserved first and last residue. The D gene is left open where the match is weak. A row's size may be missing; if present it is once, few, many or a size class.

CDR3 DNA: TGTGCCAGCAGTGAAGCCGGGTTTGGGATTCCCAATCAGCCCCAGCATTTT
CDR3 protein: CASSEAGFGIPNQPQHF
J gene: TRBJ1-5
D gene: NA
clone size: NA
V gene: TRBV2

CDR3 DNA: TGTGCCAGCAGCCCCAGGCGGGAAGGCTATGGCTACACCTTC
CDR3 protein: CASSPRREGYGYTF
J gene: TRBJ1-2
D gene: NA
clone size: NA
V gene: TRBV11-2

CDR3 DNA: TGTGCCAGGGAAGGGACAGAACTGAACACTGAAGCTTTCTTT
CDR3 protein: CAREGTELNTEAFF
J gene: TRBJ1-1
D gene: TRBD1
clone size: NA
V gene: TRBV6-4

CDR3 DNA: TGTGCCAGCAGCGTCCGCGGAGCTGGGGAGCTGTTTTTT
CDR3 protein: CASSVRGAGELFF
J gene: TRBJ2-2
D gene: NA
clone size: NA
V gene: TRBV9

CDR3 DNA: TGTGCCAGCTTTGGTAGTAGCAATCAGCCCCAGCATTTT
CDR3 protein: CASFGSSNQPQHF
J gene: TRBJ1-5
D gene: NA
clone size: once
V gene: TRBV28

CDR3 DNA: TGTGCCAGCAGTTTATCATTATCGGAGACCCAGTACTTC
CDR3 protein: CASSLSLSETQYF
J gene: TRBJ2-5
D gene: NA
clone size: once
V gene: TRBV27

CDR3 DNA: TGCGCCAGCAGCCAGACGCCGATTTCAACTAATGAAAAACTGTTTTTT
CDR3 protein: CASSQTPISTNEKLFF
J gene: TRBJ1-4
D gene: NA
clone size: NA
V gene: TRBV4-1

CDR3 DNA: TGTGCCATCAGGCGGGACGCGAACACCGGGGAGCTGTTTTTT
CDR3 protein: CAIRRDANTGELFF
J gene: TRBJ2-2
D gene: NA
clone size: NA
V gene: TRBV10-3

CDR3 DNA: TGTGCCAGCAGCCAAGATCCCTATGGCTACACCTTC
CDR3 protein: CASSQDPYGYTF
J gene: TRBJ1-2
D gene: NA
clone size: few
V gene: TRBV14

CDR3 DNA: TGTGCCATCAGTGAGGCGTGGGCTGAGCAGTTCTTC
CDR3 protein: CAISEAWAEQFF
J gene: TRBJ2-1
D gene: NA
clone size: NA
V gene: TRBV10-3

CDR3 DNA: TGTGCCAGCAGTTTACTAGGTTCGGGGGGGACAGGGTACGAGCAGTACTTC
CDR3 protein: CASSLLGSGGTGYEQYF
J gene: TRBJ2-7
D gene: NA
clone size: NA
V gene: TRBV28

CDR3 DNA: TGCGCCAGCAGCTTGGCCGTCAGTGATACCCCAACTAATGAAAAACTGTTTTTT
CDR3 protein: CASSLAVSDTPTNEKLFF
J gene: TRBJ1-4
D gene: NA
clone size: once
V gene: TRBV5-1

CDR3 DNA: TGTGCCAGCACCACGGGCGGTAGCGGGAGGAGGGAGACCCAGTACTTC
CDR3 protein: CASTTGGSGRRETQYF
J gene: TRBJ2-5
D gene: TRBD2
clone size: NA
V gene: TRBV5-4

CDR3 DNA: TGTGCCAGCAGCGTAGCTACTGGGACTAGCGGGGATAGCTCCTACGAGCAGTACTTC
CDR3 protein: CASSVATGTSGDSSYEQYF
J gene: TRBJ2-7
D gene: TRBD2
clone size: NA
V gene: TRBV9

CDR3 DNA: TGTGCCAGCAGCTTAGCTGGGGGAGTCTCCTACAATGAGCAGTTCTTC
CDR3 protein: CASSLAGGVSYNEQFF
J gene: TRBJ2-1
D gene: NA
clone size: NA
V gene: TRBV11-3

CDR3 DNA: TGTGCCAGCAGCTTGGAACAGTGGGGAGATACGCAGTATTTT
CDR3 protein: CASSLEQWGDTQYF
J gene: TRBJ2-3
D gene: NA
clone size: NA
V gene: TRBV5-6